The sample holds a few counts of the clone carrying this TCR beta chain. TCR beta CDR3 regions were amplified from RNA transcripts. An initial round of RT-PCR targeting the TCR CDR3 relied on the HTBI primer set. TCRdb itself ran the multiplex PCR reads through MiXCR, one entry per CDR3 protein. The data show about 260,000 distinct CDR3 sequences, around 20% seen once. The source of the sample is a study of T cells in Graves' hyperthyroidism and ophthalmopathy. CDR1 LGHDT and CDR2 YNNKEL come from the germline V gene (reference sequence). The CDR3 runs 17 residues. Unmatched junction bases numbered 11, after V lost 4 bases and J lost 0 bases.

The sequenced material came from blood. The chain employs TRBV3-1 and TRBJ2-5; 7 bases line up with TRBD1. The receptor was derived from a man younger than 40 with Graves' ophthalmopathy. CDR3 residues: CASSLGGIHLYQETQYF. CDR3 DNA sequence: TGTGCCAGCAGCCTAGGGGGCATCCATCTGTACCAAGAGACCCAGTACTTC.